This TCR beta chain was observed in a study of siplizumab effects on memory and regulatory T cells. Notes on this clone: Antigen: not known.

The CDR3 contains 15 residues. Germline loops: CDR1 SGHKS, CDR2 YYEKEE (reference sequence). Trimming took off 1 base at V and 7 bases at J, with 14 bases between the two ends. In each sample, 10^5 or so TCR templates were assayed. Method: immunoSEQ multiplex PCR; TCRdb's copy keeps in-frame clones and lacks some. The sample has approximately 120,000 clones; about 91% are singletons. General study points: Controls had around 28% Treg-derived mappable alloreactive CD4+ clones on average, versus roughly 70% with siplizumab.

This clonotype was obtained from a human donor in good health. Specimen: Tregs sorted from blood. The rearrangement uses TRBV5-5 and TRBJ1-4; D is undetermined. The CDR3 sequence: CASSLQSRSGEKLFF. CDR3 DNA: TGTGCCAGCAGCTTGCAGAGCAGGTCGGGTGAAAAACTGTTTTTT.